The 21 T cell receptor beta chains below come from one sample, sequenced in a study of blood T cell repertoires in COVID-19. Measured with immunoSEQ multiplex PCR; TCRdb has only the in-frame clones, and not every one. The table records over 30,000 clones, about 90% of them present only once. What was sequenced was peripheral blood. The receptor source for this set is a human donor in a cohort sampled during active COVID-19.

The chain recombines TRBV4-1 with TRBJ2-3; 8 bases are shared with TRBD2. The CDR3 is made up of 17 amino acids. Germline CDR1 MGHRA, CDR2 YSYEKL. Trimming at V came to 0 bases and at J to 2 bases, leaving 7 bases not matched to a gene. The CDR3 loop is CASSQEVRRGATDTQYF. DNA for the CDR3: TGCGCCAGCAGCCAAGAAGTTAGGCGGGGGGCCACAGATACGCAGTATTTT.

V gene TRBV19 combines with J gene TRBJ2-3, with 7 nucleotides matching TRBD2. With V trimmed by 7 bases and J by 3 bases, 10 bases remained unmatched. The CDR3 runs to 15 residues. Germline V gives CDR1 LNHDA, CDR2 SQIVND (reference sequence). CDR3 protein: CASNGGGPSTDTQYF. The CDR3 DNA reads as TGTGCCAGTAACGGGGGAGGGCCGAGTACAGATACGCAGTATTTT.

For the CDR3, the DNA is TGCAGCGTTGACCGGCAGGGGCGGGAGACCCAGTACTTC. Protein sequence: CSVDRQGRETQYF. The V and J genes are TRBV29-1 and TRBJ2-5; maybe TRBD1 (6 bases). The CDR3 contains 13 residues. With 3 bases removed from V and 5 bases from J, the gap between germline ends came to 13 bases. The germline gives CDR1 SQVTM, CDR2 ANQGSEA. The entire variable domain, with the rest obtained from reference TRBV29-1 and TRBJ2-5, is as follows: SAVISQKPSRDICQRGTSLTIQCQVDSQVTMMFWYRQQPGQSLTLIATANQGSEATYESGFVIDKFPISRPNLTFSTLTVSNMSPEDSSIYLCSVDRQGRETQYFGPGTRLLVL.

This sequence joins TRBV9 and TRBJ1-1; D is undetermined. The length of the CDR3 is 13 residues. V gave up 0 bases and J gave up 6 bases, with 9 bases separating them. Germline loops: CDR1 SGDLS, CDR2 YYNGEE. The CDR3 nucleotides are TGTGCCAGCAGCGTAGCGGGAGTCGCTGAAGCTTTCTTT. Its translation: CASSVAGVAEAFF. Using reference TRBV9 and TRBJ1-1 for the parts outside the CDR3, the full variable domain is DSGVTQTPKHLITATGQRVTLRCSPRSGDLSVYWYQQSLDQGLQFLIQYYNGEERAKGNILERFSAQQFPDLHSELNLSSLELGDSALYFCASSVAGVAEAFFGQGTRLTVV.

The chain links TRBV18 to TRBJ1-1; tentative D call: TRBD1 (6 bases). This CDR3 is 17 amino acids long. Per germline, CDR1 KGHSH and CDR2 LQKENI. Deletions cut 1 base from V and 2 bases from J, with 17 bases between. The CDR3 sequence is CASSPLEQGRGNTEAFF. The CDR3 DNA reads TGTGCCAGCTCACCACTCGAACAGGGTCGGGGAAACACTGAAGCTTTCTTT.

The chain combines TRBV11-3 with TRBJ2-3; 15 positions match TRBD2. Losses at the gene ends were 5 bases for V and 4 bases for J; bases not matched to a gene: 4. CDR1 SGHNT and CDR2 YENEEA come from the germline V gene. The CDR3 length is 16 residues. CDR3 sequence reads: CASSPGLAGGPDTQYF. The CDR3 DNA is TGTGCCAGCAGCCCGGGACTAGCGGGAGGCCCAGATACGCAGTATTTT.

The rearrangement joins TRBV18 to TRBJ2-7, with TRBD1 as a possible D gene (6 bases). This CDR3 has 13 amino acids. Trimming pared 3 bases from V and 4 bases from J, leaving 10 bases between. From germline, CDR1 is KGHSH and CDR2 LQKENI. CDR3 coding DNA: TGTGCCAGCTCACCCCTAGGACAGTACGAGCAGTACTTC. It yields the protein CASSPLGQYEQYF.

CDR3 sequence: CASSLRVGNTEAFF. The CDR3 DNA reads TGTGCCAGCAGTTTGCGTGTCGGGAACACTGAAGCTTTCTTT. The chain is built from TRBV28 and TRBJ1-1; no clear D gene. Looked up from germline, CDR1 is MDHEN and CDR2 is SYDVKM. This CDR3 is 14 amino acids long. V was trimmed by 3 bases and J by 1 base, leaving 9 bases between them.

The CDR3 DNA reads as TGCGCCAGCAGCTTCAAACTACCTCAAGAGACCCAGTACTTC. Its protein is CASSFKLPQETQYF. The rearrangement uses TRBV5-1 and TRBJ2-5; D unclear. From germline, CDR1 is SGHRS and CDR2 YFSETQ. V lost 2 bases, J lost 2 bases, and 10 bases lay in between. This CDR3 has 14 residues.

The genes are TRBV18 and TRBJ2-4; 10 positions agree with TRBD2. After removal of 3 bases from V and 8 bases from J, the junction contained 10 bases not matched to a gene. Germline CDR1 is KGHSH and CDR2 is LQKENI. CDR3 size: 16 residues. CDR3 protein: CASSPLERGGMDIQYF. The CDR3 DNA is TGTGCCAGCTCACCTCTTGAGCGGGGGGGCATGGACATTCAGTACTTC.

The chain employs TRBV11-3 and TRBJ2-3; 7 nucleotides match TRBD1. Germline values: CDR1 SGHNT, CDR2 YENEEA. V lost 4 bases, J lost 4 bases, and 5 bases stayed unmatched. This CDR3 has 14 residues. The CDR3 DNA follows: TGTGCCAGCAGCTCGCCCGGGACAGCAGATACGCAGTATTTT. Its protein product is CASSSPGTADTQYF.

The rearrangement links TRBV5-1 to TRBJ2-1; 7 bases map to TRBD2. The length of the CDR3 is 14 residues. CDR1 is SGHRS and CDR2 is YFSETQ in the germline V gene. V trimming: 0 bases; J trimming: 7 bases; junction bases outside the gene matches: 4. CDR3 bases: TGCGCCAGCAGCTTGGGAGCGGGGACTAATGAGCAGTTCTTC. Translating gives CASSLGAGTNEQFF.

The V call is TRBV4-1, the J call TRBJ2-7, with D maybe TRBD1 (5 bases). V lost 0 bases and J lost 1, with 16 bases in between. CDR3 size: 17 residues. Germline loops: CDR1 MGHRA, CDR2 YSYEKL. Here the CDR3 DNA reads TGCGCCAGCAGCCAAGATTCCAGGGAAGCTTCGTCCTACGAGCAGTACTTC. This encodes CASSQDSREASSYEQYF.

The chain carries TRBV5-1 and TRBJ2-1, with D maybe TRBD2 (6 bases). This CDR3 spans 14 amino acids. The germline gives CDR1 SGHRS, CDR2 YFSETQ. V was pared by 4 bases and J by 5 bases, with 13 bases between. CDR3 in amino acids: CASSTSGLHNEQFF. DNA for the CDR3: TGCGCCAGCAGCACCTCCGGACTACACAATGAGCAGTTCTTC.

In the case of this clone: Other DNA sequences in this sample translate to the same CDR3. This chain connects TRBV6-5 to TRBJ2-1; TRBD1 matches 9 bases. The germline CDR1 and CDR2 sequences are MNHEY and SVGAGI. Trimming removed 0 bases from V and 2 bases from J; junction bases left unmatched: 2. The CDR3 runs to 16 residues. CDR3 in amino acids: CASSYSNRGPYNEQFF. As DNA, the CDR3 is TGTGCCAGCAGTTACTCGAACAGGGGGCCCTACAATGAGCAGTTCTTC.

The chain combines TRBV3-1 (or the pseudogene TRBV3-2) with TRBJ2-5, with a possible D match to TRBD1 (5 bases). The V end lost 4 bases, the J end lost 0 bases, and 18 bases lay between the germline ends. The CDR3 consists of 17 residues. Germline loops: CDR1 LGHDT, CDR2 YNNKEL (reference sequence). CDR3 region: CASSPNRRQSHQETQYF. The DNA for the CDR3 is TGTGCCAGCAGCCCCAACCGTCGACAGTCCCACCAAGAGACCCAGTACTTC.

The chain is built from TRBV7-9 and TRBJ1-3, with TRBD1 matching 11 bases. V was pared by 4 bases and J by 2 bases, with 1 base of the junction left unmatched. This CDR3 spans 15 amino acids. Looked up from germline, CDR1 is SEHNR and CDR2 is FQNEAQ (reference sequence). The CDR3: CASSWGQGAGNTIYF. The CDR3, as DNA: TGTGCCAGCAGCTGGGGACAGGGGGCTGGAAACACCATATATTTT.

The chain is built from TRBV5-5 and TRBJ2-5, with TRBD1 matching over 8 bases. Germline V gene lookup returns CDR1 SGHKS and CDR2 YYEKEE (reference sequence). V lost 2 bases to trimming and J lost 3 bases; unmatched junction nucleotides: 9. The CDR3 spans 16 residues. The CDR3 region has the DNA TGTGCCAGCAGCTTAACCGGGACAGGCCAAGAAGAGACCCAGTACTTC. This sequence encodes CASSLTGTGQEETQYF. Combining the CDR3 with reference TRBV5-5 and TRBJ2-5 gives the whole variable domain DAGVTQSPTHLIKTRGQQVTLRCSPISGHKSVSWYQQVLGQGPQFIFQYYEKEERGRGNFPDRFSARQFPNYSSELNVNALLLGDSALYLCASSLTGTGQEETQYFGPGTRLLVL.

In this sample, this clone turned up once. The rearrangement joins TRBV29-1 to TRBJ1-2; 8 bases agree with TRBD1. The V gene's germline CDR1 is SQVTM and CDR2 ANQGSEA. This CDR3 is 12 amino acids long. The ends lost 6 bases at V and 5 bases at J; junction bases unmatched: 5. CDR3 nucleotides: TGCAGCGTGGACAGGGTAGGGTATGGCTACACCTTC. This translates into CSVDRVGYGYTF.

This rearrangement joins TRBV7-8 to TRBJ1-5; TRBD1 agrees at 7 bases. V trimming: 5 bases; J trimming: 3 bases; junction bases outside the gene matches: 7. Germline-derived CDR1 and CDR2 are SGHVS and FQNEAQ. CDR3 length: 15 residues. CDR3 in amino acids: CASSVRDSHNQPQHF. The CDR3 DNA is TGTGCCAGCAGCGTCCGGGACAGCCACAATCAGCCCCAGCATTTT.

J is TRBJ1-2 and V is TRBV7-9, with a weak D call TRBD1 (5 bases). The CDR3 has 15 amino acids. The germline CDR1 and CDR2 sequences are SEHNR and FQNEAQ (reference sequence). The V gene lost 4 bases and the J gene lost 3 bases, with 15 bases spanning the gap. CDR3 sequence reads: CASSSWGRDDYGYTF. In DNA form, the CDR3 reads TGTGCCAGCAGCTCCTGGGGCAGGGATGACTATGGCTACACCTTC.